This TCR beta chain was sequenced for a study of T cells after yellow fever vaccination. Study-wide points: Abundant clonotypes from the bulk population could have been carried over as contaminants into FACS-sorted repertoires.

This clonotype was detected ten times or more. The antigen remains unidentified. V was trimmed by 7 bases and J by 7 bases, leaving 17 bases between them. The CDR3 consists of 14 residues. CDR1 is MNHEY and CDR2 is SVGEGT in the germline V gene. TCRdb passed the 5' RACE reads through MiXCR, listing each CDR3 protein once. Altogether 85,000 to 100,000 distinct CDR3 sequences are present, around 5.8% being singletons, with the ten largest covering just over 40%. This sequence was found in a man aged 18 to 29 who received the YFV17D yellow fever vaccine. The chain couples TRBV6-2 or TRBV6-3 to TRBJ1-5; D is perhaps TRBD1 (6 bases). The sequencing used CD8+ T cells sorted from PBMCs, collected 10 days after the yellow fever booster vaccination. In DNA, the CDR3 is TGTGCCAGCATGATAGGGGGTGCGAGACAGCCCCAGCATTTT. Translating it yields CASMIGGARQPQHF.